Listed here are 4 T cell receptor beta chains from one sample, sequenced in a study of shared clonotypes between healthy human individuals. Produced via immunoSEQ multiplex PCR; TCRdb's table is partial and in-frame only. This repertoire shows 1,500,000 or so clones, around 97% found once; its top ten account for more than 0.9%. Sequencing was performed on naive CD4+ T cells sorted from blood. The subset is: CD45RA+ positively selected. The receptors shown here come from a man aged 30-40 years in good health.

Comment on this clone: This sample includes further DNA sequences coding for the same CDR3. The CDR3 DNA follows: TGCGCCAGCAGCTCAGGCACAGATACGCAGTATTTT. This gives the protein CASSSGTDTQYF. The rearrangement joins TRBV5-1 to TRBJ2-3; D not resolved. V dropped 3 bases and J dropped 1 base, with 3 bases sitting between them. CDR1 SGHRS and CDR2 YFSETQ come from the germline V gene. The CDR3 consists of 12 residues.

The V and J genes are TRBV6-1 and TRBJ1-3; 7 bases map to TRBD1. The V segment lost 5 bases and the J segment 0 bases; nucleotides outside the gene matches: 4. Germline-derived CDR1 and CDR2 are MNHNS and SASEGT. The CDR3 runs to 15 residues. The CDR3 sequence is CASSWTGISGNTIYF. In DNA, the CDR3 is TGTGCCAGCAGTTGGACAGGCATCTCTGGAAACACCATATATTTT.

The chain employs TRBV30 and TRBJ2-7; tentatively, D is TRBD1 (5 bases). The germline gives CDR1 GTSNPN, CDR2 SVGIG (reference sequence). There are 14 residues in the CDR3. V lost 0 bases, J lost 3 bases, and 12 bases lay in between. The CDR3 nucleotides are TGTGCCTGGAGTGTACGACAGAACTTCTACGAGCAGTACTTC. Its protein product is CAWSVRQNFYEQYF.

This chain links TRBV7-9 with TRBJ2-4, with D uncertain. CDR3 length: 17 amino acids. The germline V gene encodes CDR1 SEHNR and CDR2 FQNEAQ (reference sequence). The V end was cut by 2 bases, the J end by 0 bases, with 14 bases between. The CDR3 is CASSLRSQTLAKNIQYF. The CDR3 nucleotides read TGTGCCAGCAGCTTACGCTCTCAGACGCTAGCCAAAAACATTCAGTACTTC. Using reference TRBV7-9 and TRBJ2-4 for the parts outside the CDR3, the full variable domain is DTGVSQNPRHKITKRGQNVTFRCDPISEHNRLYWYRQTLGQGPEFLTYFQNEAQLEKSRLLSDRFSAERPKGSFSTLEIQRTEQGDSAMYLCASSLRSQTLAKNIQYFGAGTRLSVL.